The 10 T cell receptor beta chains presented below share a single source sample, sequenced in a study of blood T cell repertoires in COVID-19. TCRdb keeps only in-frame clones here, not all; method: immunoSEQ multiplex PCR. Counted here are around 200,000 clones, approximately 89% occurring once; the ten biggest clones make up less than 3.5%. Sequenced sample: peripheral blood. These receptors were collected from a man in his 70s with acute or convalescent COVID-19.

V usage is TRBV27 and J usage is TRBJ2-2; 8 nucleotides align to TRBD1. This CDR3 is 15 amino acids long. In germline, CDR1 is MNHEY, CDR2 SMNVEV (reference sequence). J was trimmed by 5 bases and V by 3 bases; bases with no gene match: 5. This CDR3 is CASSLRTGPTGELFF. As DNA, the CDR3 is TGTGCCAGCAGTTTGCGGACAGGGCCGACCGGGGAGCTGTTTTTT.

Here the CDR3 DNA reads TGTGCCAGCAGTTCGTGGCGACAGGGGCTAGGGGAAAAACTGTTTTTT. This translates into CASSSWRQGLGEKLFF. The genes are TRBV28 and TRBJ1-4, with TRBD1 matching 8 bases. CDR1 is MDHEN, CDR2 SYDVKM, per germline. V lost 4 bases to trimming and J lost 8 bases; unmatched junction nucleotides: 12. The CDR3 length is 16 residues.

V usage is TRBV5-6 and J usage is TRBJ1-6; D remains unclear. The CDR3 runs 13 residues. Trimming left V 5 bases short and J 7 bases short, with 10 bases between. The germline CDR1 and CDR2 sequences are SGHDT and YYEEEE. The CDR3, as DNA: TGTGCCAGCAGGTGGACGGGAAATTCACCCCTCCACTTT. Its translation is CASRWTGNSPLHF.

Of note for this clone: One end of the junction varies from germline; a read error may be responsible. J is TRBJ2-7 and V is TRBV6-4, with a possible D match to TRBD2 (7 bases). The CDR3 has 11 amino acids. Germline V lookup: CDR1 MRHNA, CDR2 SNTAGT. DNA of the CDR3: TGTGCCAGCAGTGCAGGACGGGGGGCAGAATTC. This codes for CASSAGRGAEF.

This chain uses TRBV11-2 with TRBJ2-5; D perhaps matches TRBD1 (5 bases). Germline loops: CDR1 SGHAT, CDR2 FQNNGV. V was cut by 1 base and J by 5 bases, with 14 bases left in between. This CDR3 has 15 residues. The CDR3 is CASSLGGVGVETQYF. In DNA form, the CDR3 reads TGTGCCAGCAGCTTAGGTGGAGTAGGGGTGGAGACCCAGTACTTC.

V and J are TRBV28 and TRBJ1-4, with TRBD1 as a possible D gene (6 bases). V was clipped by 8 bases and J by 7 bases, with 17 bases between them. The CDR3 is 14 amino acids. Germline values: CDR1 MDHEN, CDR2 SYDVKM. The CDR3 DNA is TGTGCCAGCGGCACGCCCGGGACATCTGAAAAACTGTTTTTT. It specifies CASGTPGTSEKLFF.

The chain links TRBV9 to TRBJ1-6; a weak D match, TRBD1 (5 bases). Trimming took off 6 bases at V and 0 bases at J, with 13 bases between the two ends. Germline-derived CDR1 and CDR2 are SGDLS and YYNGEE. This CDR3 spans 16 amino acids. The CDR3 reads CASTKGPSSYNSPLHF. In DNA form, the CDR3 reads TGTGCCAGCACCAAGGGGCCGAGCTCCTATAATTCACCCCTCCACTTT.

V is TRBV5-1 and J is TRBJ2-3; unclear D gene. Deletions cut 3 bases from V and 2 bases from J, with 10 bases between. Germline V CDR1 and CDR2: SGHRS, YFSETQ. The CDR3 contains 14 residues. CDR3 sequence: CASSSRTVTDTQYF. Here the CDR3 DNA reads TGCGCCAGCAGCTCCCGCACAGTCACAGATACGCAGTATTTT.

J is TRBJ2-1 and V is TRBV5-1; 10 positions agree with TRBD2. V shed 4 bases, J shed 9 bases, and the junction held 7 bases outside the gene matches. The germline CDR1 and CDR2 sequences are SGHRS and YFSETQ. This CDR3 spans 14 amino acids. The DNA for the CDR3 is TGCGCCAGCAGCGAGGAGCGGGGGGGCCTTGAGCAGTTCTTC. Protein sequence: CASSEERGGLEQFF.

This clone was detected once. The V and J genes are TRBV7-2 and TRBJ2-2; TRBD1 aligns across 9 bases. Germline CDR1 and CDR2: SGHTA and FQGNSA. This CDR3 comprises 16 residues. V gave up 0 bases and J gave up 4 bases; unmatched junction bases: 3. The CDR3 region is CASSLAATGGTGELFF. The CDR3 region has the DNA TGTGCCAGCAGCTTAGCCGCGACAGGGGGCACCGGGGAGCTGTTTTTT. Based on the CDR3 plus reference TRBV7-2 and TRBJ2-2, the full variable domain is GAGVSQSPSNKVTEKGKDVELRCDPISGHTALYWYRQSLGQGLEFLIYFQGNSAPDKSGLPSDRFSAERTGGSVSTLTIQRTQQEDSAVYLCASSLAATGGTGELFFGEGSRLTVL.